This T cell receptor beta chain was observed in a study of beta chain features in type 1 diabetes. CDR3 length: 15 residues. Germline V CDR1 and CDR2: SGHTA, FQGNSA. Trimming stripped 1 base from V and 6 bases from J, with 15 bases between. This clone turned up a few times. Other nucleotide sequences from this sample produce the same CDR3. Isolated RNA was reverse transcribed in full, so expressed TCRB transcripts were sequenced. Method: immunoSEQ multiplex PCR; TCRdb's copy keeps in-frame clones and lacks some. The sample shows fewer than 400,000 clones, around 7.6% of them seen only once. The chain carries TRBV7-2 and TRBJ1-2; tentative D call: TRBD1 (6 bases). The clonotype comes from a woman under 30 in good health. Sequenced sample: central memory CD4+ T cells from blood. The chain's CDR3 is CASSLGQGSSDGYTF. The DNA of the CDR3 is TGTGCCAGCAGCTTAGGTCAGGGGAGTTCGGATGGCTACACCTTC.